This T cell receptor beta chain emerged from a study of Ad26.COV2.S vaccination and SARS-CoV-2 variants. Treatment denoted: around 19 received Ad26.COV2.S at low or high dose, single or two shots; five or six received placebo; per-sample allocation not given. Sample collection was performed on day 63 after the first vaccine or placebo injection. An Ad26 vector expressing Wuhan-strain SARS-CoV-2 spike constituted the vaccine. Clones were sequenced by immunoSEQ multiplex PCR, and TCRdb holds only the in-frame ones, with some missing. The sample shows about 460,000 clones, roughly nine tenths of them seen only once. Details on this clone: Its antigen remains unidentified.

Study results and caveats: Non-spike TCR breadth did not differ much between vaccine and placebo recipients.

The sequence was collected from a person aged 18 to 59 who received the Ad26.COV2.S COVID-19 vaccine or a placebo. The input for sequencing was peripheral blood, taken in a trial of Ad26.COV2.S vaccine versus placebo.

CDR3 sequence (DNA): TGCAGTGCTAGAGGGCATGAAAAACTGTTTTTT. As protein: CSARGHEKLFF. V usage is TRBV20-1 and J usage is TRBJ1-4; no clear D. The CDR3 spans 11 residues. The V gene's germline CDR1 is DFQATT and CDR2 SNEGSKA (reference sequence). V was clipped by 1 base and J by 6 bases, with 3 bases between them.